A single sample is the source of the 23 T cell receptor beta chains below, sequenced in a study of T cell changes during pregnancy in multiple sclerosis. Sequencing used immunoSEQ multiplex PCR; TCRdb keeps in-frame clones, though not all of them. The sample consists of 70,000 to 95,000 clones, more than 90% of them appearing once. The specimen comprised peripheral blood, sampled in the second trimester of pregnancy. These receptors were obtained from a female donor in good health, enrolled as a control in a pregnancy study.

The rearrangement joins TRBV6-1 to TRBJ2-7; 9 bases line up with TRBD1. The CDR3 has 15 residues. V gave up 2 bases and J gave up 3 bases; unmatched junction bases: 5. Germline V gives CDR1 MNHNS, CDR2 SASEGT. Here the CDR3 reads CASSETGTGFYEQYF. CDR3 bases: TGTGCCAGCAGTGAAACGGGGACAGGGTTCTACGAGCAGTACTTC.

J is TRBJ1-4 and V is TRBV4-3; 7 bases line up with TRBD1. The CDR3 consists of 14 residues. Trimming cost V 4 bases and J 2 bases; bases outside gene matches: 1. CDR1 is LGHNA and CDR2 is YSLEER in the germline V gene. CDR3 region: CASSLGGTNEKLFF. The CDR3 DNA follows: TGCGCCAGCAGCCTAGGGGGCACTAATGAAAAACTGTTTTTT.

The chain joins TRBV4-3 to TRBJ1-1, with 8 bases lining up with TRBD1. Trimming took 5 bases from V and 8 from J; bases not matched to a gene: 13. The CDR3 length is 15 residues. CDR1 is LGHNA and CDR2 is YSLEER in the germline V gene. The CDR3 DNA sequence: TGCGCCAGCAGCACAATTGGACAGGGACAATCCGAAGCTTTCTTT. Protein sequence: CASSTIGQGQSEAFF.

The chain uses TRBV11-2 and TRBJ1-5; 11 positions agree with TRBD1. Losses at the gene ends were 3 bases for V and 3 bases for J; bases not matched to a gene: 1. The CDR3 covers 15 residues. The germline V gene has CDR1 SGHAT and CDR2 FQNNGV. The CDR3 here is CASSFGQGANQPQHF. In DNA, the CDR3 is TGTGCCAGCAGCTTCGGACAGGGGGCCAATCAGCCCCAGCATTTT. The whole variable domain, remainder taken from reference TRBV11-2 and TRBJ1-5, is EAGVAQSPRYKIIEKRQSVAFWCNPISGHATLYWYQQILGQGPKLLIQFQNNGVVDDSQLPKDRFSAERLKGVDSTLKIQPAKLEDSAVYLCASSFGQGANQPQHFGDGTRLSIL.

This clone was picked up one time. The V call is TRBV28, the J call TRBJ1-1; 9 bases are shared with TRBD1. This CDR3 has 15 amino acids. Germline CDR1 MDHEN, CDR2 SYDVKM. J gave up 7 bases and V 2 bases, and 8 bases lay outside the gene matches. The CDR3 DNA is TGTGCCAGCAGTTTAAGCTACGGGACAGGGAATGAAGCTTTCTTT. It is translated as CASSLSYGTGNEAFF.

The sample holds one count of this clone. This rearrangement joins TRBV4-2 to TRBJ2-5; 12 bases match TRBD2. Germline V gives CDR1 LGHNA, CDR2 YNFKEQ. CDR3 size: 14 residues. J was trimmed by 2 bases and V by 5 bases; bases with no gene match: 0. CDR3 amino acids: CASSGTSGQETQYF. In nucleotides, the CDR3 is TGTGCCAGCAGCGGGACTAGCGGGCAAGAGACCCAGTACTTC.

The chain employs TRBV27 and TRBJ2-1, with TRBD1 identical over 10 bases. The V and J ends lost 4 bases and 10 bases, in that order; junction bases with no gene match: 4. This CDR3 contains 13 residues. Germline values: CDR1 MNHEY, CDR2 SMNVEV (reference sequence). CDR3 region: CASSWGQGKEQFF. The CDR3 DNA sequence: TGTGCCAGCAGTTGGGGACAGGGGAAAGAGCAGTTCTTC.

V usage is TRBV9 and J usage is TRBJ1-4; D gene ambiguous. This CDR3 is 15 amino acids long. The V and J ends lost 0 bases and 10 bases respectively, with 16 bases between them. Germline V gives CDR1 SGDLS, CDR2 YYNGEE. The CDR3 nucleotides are TGTGCCAGCAGCGTAGAGGCAGGCACCGTGGGAAAACTGTTTTTT. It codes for CASSVEAGTVGKLFF.

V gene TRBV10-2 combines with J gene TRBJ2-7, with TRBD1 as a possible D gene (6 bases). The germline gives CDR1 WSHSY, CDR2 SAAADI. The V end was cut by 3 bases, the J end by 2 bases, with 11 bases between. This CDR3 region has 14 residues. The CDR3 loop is CASSDAGVPYEQYF. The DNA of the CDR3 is TGCGCCAGCAGTGATGCAGGGGTTCCCTACGAGCAGTACTTC.

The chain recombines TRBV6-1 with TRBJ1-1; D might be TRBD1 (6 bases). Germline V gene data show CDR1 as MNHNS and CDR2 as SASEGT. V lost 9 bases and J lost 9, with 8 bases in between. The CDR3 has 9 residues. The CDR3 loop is CASGQQAFF. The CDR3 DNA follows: TGTGCCAGTGGACAGCAAGCTTTCTTT.

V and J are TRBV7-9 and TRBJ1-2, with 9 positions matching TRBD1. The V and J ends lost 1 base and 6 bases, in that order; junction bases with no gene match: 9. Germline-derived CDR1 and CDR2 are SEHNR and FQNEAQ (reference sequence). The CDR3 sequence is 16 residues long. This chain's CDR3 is CASSLGGQGEVHGYTF. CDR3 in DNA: TGTGCCAGCAGCTTAGGGGGACAGGGAGAAGTTCATGGCTACACCTTC.

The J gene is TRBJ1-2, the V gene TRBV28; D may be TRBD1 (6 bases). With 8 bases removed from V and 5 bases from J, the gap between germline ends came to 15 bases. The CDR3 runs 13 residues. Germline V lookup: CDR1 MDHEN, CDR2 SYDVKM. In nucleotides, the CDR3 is TGTGCCAGCGGTGAGGGGGATGGTTATGGCTACACCTTC. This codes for CASGEGDGYGYTF.

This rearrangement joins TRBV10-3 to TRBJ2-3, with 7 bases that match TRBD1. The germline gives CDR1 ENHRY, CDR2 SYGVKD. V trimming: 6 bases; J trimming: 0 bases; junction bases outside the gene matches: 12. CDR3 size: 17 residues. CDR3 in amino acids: CAIRPAGTETSTDTQYF. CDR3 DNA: TGTGCCATCAGACCCGCCGGGACAGAGACTAGCACAGATACGCAGTATTTT.

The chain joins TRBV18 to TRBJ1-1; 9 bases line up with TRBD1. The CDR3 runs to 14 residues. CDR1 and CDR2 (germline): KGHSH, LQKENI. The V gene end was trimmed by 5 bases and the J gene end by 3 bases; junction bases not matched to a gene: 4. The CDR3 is CASSATGGHTEAFF. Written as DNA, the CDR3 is TGTGCCAGCTCAGCGACAGGGGGTCACACTGAAGCTTTCTTT.

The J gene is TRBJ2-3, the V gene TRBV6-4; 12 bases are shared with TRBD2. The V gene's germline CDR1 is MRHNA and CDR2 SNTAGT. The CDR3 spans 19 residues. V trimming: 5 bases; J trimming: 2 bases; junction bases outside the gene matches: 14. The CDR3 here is CASSLPSGGGGGATDTQYF. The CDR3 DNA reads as TGTGCCAGCAGTCTCCCTAGCGGGGGGGGCGGTGGGGCCACAGATACGCAGTATTTT.

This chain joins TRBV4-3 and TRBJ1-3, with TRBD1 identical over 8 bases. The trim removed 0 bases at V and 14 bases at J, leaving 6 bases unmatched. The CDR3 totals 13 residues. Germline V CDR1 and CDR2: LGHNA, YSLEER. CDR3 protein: CASSQEIGTGLYF. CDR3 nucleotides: TGCGCCAGCAGCCAAGAAATCGGGACAGGCTTATATTTT.

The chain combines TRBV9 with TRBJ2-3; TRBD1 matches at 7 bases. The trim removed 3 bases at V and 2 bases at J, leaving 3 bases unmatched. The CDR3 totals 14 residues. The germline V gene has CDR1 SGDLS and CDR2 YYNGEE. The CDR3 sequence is CASSGDSYTDTQYF. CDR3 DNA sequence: TGTGCCAGCAGCGGGGACAGCTACACAGATACGCAGTATTTT. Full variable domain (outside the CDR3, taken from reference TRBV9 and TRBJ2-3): DSGVTQTPKHLITATGQRVTLRCSPRSGDLSVYWYQQSLDQGLQFLIQYYNGEERAKGNILERFSAQQFPDLHSELNLSSLELGDSALYFCASSGDSYTDTQYFGPGTRLTVL.

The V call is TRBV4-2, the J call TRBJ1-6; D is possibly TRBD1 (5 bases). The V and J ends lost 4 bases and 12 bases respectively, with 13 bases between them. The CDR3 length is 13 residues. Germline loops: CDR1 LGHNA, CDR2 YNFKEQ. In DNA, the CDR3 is TGTGCCAGCAGCCCGGGGACTTTAGGACCCCTCCACTTT. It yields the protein CASSPGTLGPLHF.

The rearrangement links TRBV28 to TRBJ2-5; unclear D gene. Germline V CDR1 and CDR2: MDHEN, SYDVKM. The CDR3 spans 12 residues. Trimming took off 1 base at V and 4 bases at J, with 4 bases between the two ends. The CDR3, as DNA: TGTGCCAGCAGTTTATTCAGAGAGACCCAGTACTTC. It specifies CASSLFRETQYF.

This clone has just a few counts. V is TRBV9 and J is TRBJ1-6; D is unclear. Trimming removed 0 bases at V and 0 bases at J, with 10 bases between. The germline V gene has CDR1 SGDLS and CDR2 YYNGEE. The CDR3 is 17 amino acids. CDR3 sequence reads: CASSVAMGSSYNSPLHF. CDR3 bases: TGTGCCAGCAGCGTAGCTATGGGGAGCTCCTATAATTCACCCCTCCACTTT.

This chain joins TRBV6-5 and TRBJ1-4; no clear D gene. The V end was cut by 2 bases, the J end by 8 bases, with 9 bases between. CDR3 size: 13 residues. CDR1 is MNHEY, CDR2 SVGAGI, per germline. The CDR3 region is CASSYVELEKLFF. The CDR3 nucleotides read TGTGCCAGCAGTTACGTCGAGCTCGAAAAACTGTTTTTT.

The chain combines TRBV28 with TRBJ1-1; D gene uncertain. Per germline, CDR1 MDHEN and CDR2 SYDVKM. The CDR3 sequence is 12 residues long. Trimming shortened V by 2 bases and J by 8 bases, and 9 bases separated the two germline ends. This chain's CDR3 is CASSLNQREAFF. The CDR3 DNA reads TGTGCCAGCAGTTTAAATCAACGGGAAGCTTTCTTT.

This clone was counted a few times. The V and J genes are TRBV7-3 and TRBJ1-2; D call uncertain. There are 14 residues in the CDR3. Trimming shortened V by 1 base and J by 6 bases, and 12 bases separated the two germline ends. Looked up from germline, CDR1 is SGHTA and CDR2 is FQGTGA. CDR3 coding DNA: TGTGCCAGCAGCTTAAGTGGAGGGAGGGATGGCTACACCTTC. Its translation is CASSLSGGRDGYTF.